These 24 T cell receptor beta chains were sequenced from one sample in a study of blood T cell repertoires in COVID-19 (dated by TCRdb to the early 2020s). Preparation of the library involved the immunoSEQ multiplex PCR assay. Drawn from immuneACCESS, this table holds only the in-frame rearrangements with V and J called that TCRdb kept. Clones are partly lost; checked studies trace under half to an unresolved V gene and leave the rest unexplained. This sample comprises around 56,000 clones, more than 75% of them detected only once. The ten largest make up roughly 6.7% of the sample. Sequenced input: peripheral blood. These receptor sequences come from a man in his sixties with active or convalescent COVID-19.

The chain links TRBV2 to TRBJ1-1; possibly TRBD1 for D (5 bases). CDR3 length: 14 amino acids. CDR1 SNHLY and CDR2 FYNNEI come from the germline V gene. Trimming cost V 4 bases and J 2 bases, with 11 bases left between them. This CDR3 is CASSAQGGNTEAFF. CDR3 DNA: TGTGCCAGCAGTGCCCAGGGTGGAAACACTGAAGCTTTCTTT.

This chain uses TRBV27 with TRBJ1-3, with D possibly matching TRBD1 (5 bases). Germline-derived CDR1 and CDR2 are MNHEY and SMNVEV (reference sequence). The CDR3 is 15 residues long. The V gene lost 3 bases and the J gene lost 3 bases, with 12 bases spanning the gap. The CDR3 DNA sequence: TGTGCCAGCAGTTTGAGGCCAGGGTATGGAAACACCATATATTTT. Translating gives CASSLRPGYGNTIYF.

In its sample, this clone was seen a few times. The V and J genes are TRBV29-1 and TRBJ1-2, with D perhaps TRBD1 (6 bases). This CDR3 has 13 amino acids. V was trimmed by 8 bases and J by 8 bases, leaving 21 bases between them. Germline assignment: CDR1 SQVTM and CDR2 ANQGSEA. In nucleotides, the CDR3 is TGCAGCACTTACCGGGACATCATAGGGGGCTACACCTTC. It codes for CSTYRDIIGGYTF.

Only one count was recorded for this clone. The V and J genes are TRBV19 and TRBJ1-1; 8 bases align to TRBD1. Germline V gives CDR1 LNHDA, CDR2 SQIVND (reference sequence). J lost 1 base, V lost 9 bases, and 7 bases had no gene match. This CDR3 is 14 amino acids long. CDR3 bases: TGTGCCAGCAAATCAGGGGGCTGGAACACTGAAGCTTTCTTT. Encoded protein: CASKSGGWNTEAFF. Combining the CDR3 with reference TRBV19 and TRBJ1-1 gives the whole variable domain DGGITQSPKYLFRKEGQNVTLSCEQNLNHDAMYWYRQDPGQGLRLIYYSQIVNDFQKGDIAEGYSVSREKKESFPLTVTSAQKNPTAFYLCASKSGGWNTEAFFGQGTRLTVV.

J is TRBJ1-2 and V is TRBV19; D perhaps matches TRBD1 (6 bases). Trimming left V 5 bases short and J 0 bases short, with 13 bases between. Germline V lookup: CDR1 LNHDA, CDR2 SQIVND (reference sequence). The CDR3 consists of 15 residues. The CDR3 sequence: CASSLGTQANYGYTF. CDR3 in DNA: TGTGCCAGTAGTCTTGGGACACAAGCTAACTATGGCTACACCTTC. Full variable domain (rest looked up from reference TRBV19 and TRBJ1-2): DGGITQSPKYLFRKEGQNVTLSCEQNLNHDAMYWYRQDPGQGLRLIYYSQIVNDFQKGDIAEGYSVSREKKESFPLTVTSAQKNPTAFYLCASSLGTQANYGYTFGSGTRLTVV.

CDR3 DNA sequence: TGTGCCAGCACCGAGGAGTACCCCCCTGAGTTCTTC. Translating it yields CASTEEYPPEFF. V and J are TRBV2 and TRBJ2-1; D gene uncertain. Deletions cut 7 bases from V and 14 bases from J, with 18 bases between. The V gene's germline CDR1 is SNHLY and CDR2 FYNNEI. The CDR3 covers 12 residues.

This clone was seen a few times. The gene calls are TRBV7-5 and TRBJ1-2; the D call in the table, TRBD1, was not verified against the DNA. TRBV7-5 is recorded as a pseudogene. The CDR3 runs to 13 residues. CDR3 sequence (DNA): TGTGTCAGAAGCTCAGGGGGGATCTATGGCTACACCTTC. Amino acid sequence: CVRSSGGIYGYTF.

This clone has only a few counts. V gene TRBV14 combines with J gene TRBJ2-3; 8 bases are a match to TRBD2. J was trimmed by 4 bases and V by 4 bases; bases with no gene match: 7. The V gene's germline CDR1 is SGHDN and CDR2 FVKESK. The CDR3 spans 15 residues. The CDR3 sequence: CASSLRTSTPDTQYF. The CDR3 bases are TGTGCCAGCAGCCTCCGGACTAGCACCCCAGATACGCAGTATTTT. Looking up the rest from reference TRBV14 and TRBJ2-3 gives the full variable domain: EAGVTQFPSHSVIEKGQTVTLRCDPISGHDNLYWYRRVMGKEIKFLLHFVKESKQDESGMPNNRFLAERTGGTYSTLKVQPAELEDSGVYFCASSLRTSTPDTQYFGPGTRLTVL.

J is TRBJ1-5 and V is TRBV19, with D perhaps matching TRBD1 (5 bases). Germline V lookup: CDR1 LNHDA, CDR2 SQIVND (reference sequence). Trimming left V 1 base short and J 4 bases short, with 5 bases between. This CDR3 region has 13 residues. CDR3 nucleotides: TGTGCCAGTAGTATAGCAGGGAATCAGCCCCAGCATTTT. Translation: CASSIAGNQPQHF.

This chain joins TRBV5-1 and TRBJ2-5; 8 bases agree with TRBD2. Germline CDR1 and CDR2: SGHRS and YFSETQ. The CDR3 sequence is 15 residues long. J was trimmed by 5 bases and V by 0 bases; bases with no gene match: 6. CDR3 loop: CASSLDTGGPETQYF. The CDR3, as DNA: TGCGCCAGCAGCTTGGACACGGGAGGGCCGGAGACCCAGTACTTC.

CDR3 region: CASSQHPSATNEKLFF. DNA of the CDR3: TGTGCCAGCAGCCAACACCCGTCTGCAACTAATGAAAAACTGTTTTTT. The rearrangement joins TRBV5-5 to TRBJ1-4; no reliable D call. This CDR3 comprises 16 residues. V lost 4 bases and J 0 bases, leaving 13 bases between the germline ends. The germline gives CDR1 SGHKS, CDR2 YYEKEE (reference sequence).

The V gene is TRBV18, the J gene TRBJ1-2, with D perhaps TRBD1 (5 bases). V was pared by 2 bases and J by 3 bases, with 10 bases between. This CDR3 comprises 14 residues. Germline V CDR1 and CDR2: KGHSH, LQKENI. CDR3: CASSPIDSYYGYTF. CDR3 DNA: TGTGCCAGCTCACCAATAGACAGTTACTATGGCTACACCTTC. The full variable domain, with the rest looked up from reference TRBV18 and TRBJ1-2, is NAGVMQNPRHLVRRRGQEARLRCSPMKGHSHVYWYRQLPEEGLKFMVYLQKENIIDESGMPKERFSAEFPKEGPSILRIQQVVRGDSAAYFCASSPIDSYYGYTFGSGTRLTVV.

The chain joins TRBV29-1 to TRBJ1-2; TRBD1 is a possible D gene (6 bases). Germline-derived CDR1 and CDR2 are SQVTM and ANQGSEA. V lost 4 bases and J 4 bases, leaving 19 bases between the germline ends. CDR3 length: 15 residues. The CDR3 sequence is CSVGLFSSGAYGYTF. The CDR3 DNA sequence: TGCAGCGTTGGCCTATTCTCATCAGGGGCCTATGGCTACACCTTC. The full variable domain, rest sourced from reference TRBV29-1 and TRBJ1-2, is SAVISQKPSRDICQRGTSLTIQCQVDSQVTMMFWYRQQPGQSLTLIATANQGSEATYESGFVIDKFPISRPNLTFSTLTVSNMSPEDSSIYLCSVGLFSSGAYGYTFGSGTRLTVV.

The V gene is TRBV6-5, the J gene TRBJ2-5; the D is unclear. The CDR3 has 13 residues. V gave up 0 bases and J gave up 4 bases, with 6 bases separating them. CDR1 is MNHEY and CDR2 is SVGAGI in the germline V gene. The DNA of the CDR3 is TGTGCCAGCAGTTACTCGGGCGCAGAGACCCAGTACTTC. It translates to CASSYSGAETQYF.

The V gene is TRBV27, the J gene TRBJ2-1; 13 positions match TRBD2. The CDR3 is 21 residues long. Trimming removed 5 bases from V and 4 bases from J; junction bases left unmatched: 20. Germline V lookup: CDR1 MNHEY, CDR2 SMNVEV (reference sequence). The CDR3 protein is CASSPYPTSGRAGGAYNEQFF. In nucleotides, the CDR3 is TGTGCCAGCAGTCCCTACCCCACTAGCGGGAGGGCCGGGGGGGCTTACAATGAGCAGTTCTTC.

This clone has just one count. The chain joins TRBV27 to TRBJ2-2, with no clear D. This CDR3 region has 13 residues. Per germline, CDR1 MNHEY and CDR2 SMNVEV (reference sequence). V lost 4 bases and J lost 0, with 3 bases in between. This chain's CDR3 is CASSSANTGELFF. The CDR3 coding sequence is TGTGCCAGCAGTTCCGCGAACACCGGGGAGCTGTTTTTT.

The chain recombines TRBV6-5 with TRBJ1-5, with 9 bases fitting TRBD1. The CDR3 is made up of 15 amino acids. The V segment lost 6 bases and the J segment 1 base; nucleotides outside the gene matches: 4. Germline CDR1 MNHEY, CDR2 SVGAGI. CDR3 in amino acids: CASRTDRGSNQPQHF. The CDR3 coding sequence is TGTGCCAGCAGAACGGACAGGGGAAGCAATCAGCCCCAGCATTTT.

This rearrangement joins TRBV27 to TRBJ1-5, with 7 bases fitting TRBD1. Germline V gene lookup returns CDR1 MNHEY and CDR2 SMNVEV (reference sequence). Unmatched junction bases numbered 12, after V lost 6 bases and J lost 1 base. The CDR3 length is 17 residues. Written as DNA, the CDR3 is TGTGCCAGCAGCACCCCAACAGGGGTTGTAAGCAATCAGCCCCAGCATTTT. Encoded protein: CASSTPTGVVSNQPQHF.

The DNA of the CDR3 is TGTGCCAGCAGCTTATGGGCAGGGCAGGGGAATCAGCCCCAGCATTTT. Amino acid sequence: CASSLWAGQGNQPQHF. The chain is built from TRBV7-2 and TRBJ1-5; possibly TRBD1 for D (6 bases). CDR1 is SGHTA and CDR2 is FQGNSA in the germline V gene. The CDR3 is made up of 16 amino acids. V dropped 2 bases and J dropped 4 bases, with 15 bases sitting between them.

The chain carries TRBV7-9 and TRBJ1-4, with D possibly TRBD1 on 5 matching bases. The CDR3 contains 17 residues. Trimming removed 2 bases at V and 0 bases at J, with 13 bases between. Germline CDR1 and CDR2: SEHNR and FQNEAQ (reference sequence). The CDR3, as DNA: TGTGCCAGCAGCTTATGGGGCAGCAGACCAACTAATGAAAAACTGTTTTTT. Protein sequence: CASSLWGSRPTNEKLFF.

This clone was counted between two and nine times. The chain uses TRBV10-1 and TRBJ1-6; TRBD1 is a possible D gene (5 bases). The ends were cut back, 4 bases at V and 7 bases at J, with 5 bases in the middle. The length of the CDR3 is 12 residues. Germline loops: CDR1 WNHNN, CDR2 SYGVQD (reference sequence). The CDR3 region has the DNA TGCGCCAGCAGTGCAGGGAATTCACCCCTCCACTTT. It codes for CASSAGNSPLHF.

The chain joins TRBV5-1 to TRBJ1-1, with 7 positions matching TRBD1. Germline V gene data show CDR1 as SGHRS and CDR2 as YFSETQ. V was clipped by 4 bases and J by 5 bases; unmatched bases: 17. The CDR3 is 17 amino acids. The CDR3 is CASSTLGAHRGWTEAFF. The CDR3 DNA sequence: TGCGCCAGCAGCACATTGGGGGCCCACAGGGGATGGACTGAAGCTTTCTTT.

This clone has just one count. The chain employs TRBV30 and TRBJ1-6; D may be TRBD1 (5 bases). Trimming left V 2 bases short and J 4 bases short, with 18 bases between. The CDR3 sequence is 17 residues long. The V gene's germline CDR1 is GTSNPN and CDR2 SVGIG (reference sequence). CDR3 loop: CAWSTGGGPTYNSPLHF. The CDR3 DNA reads TGTGCCTGGAGTACCGGGGGGGGTCCCACTTATAATTCACCCCTCCACTTT.

Notes on this clone: Other DNA sequences in this sample translate to the same CDR3. This chain joins TRBV12-3 or TRBV12-4 and TRBJ1-6; D gene unclear. This CDR3 spans 13 amino acids. V lost 2 bases, J lost 9 bases, and 8 bases lay in between. For the CDR3, the DNA is TGTGCCAGCAGTTTACTTGCGGGTTCACCCCTCCACTTT. Translated: CASSLLAGSPLHF.